This T cell receptor (beta chain) was recovered during a study of vaccination and CD4 T cells after COVID-19. Study in general: Convalescent donors: six male, four female; seven Caucasian, two Asian, one multiracial, two Hispanic.

Treatment given: approximately nine-day PBMC culture with coronavirus spike peptide pools or control peptides (ViraFEST assay). PBMC cultures, at 1.5 million to 2.5 million cells per well, received approximately 9.1 IU/ml IL-2 and about 9.2 ug/ml peptide pools. The medium had half its volume replaced with fresh IL-2 medium on days 3 and 7. V lost 2 bases to trimming and J lost 4 bases, with 6 bases between them. This CDR3 has 12 residues. Overall study findings and caveats: Spike mono-reactivity applied to 304 of 307 vaccine-specific clones detected in convalescent patients.

This clonotype was seen only a few times. Its specificity is unknown. Sequencing of cultured CD4+ T cell DNA used the Oncomine TCR Beta short-read assay. TCRdb re-analysed the PCR reads in MiXCR, keeping a single row per CDR3 protein. The sample records about 20,000 distinct CDR3 sequences, 38% being singletons. This clonotype was obtained from a human donor who received a COVID-19 vaccine. The starting material was CD4+ T cells from blood, cultured in vitro, obtained before SARS-CoV-2 vaccination. The rearrangement links TRBV12-3 or TRBV12-4 to TRBJ2-7; D ambiguous. The CDR3 DNA is TGTGCCAGCAGTTTAAGTGAATACGAGCAGTACTTC. As protein: CASSLSEYEQYF.